What follows describes a single T cell receptor beta chain. Its cognate antigen is unknown. This may stem from a read error, because a much larger clone lies one nucleotide away. Unique molecular identifier tags were affixed to discrete cDNA molecules. TCRdb processed the 5' RACE reads anew with MiXCR; each CDR3 protein has one entry. The sample carries around 81,000 distinct CDR3 sequences, 14% recorded once. These data belong to a study of early T cells in non-severe SARS-CoV-2 infection. About the study: Sequencing used unsorted whole-blood bulk RNA, so chains lack pairing.

Germline V gene lookup returns CDR1 DFQATT and CDR2 SNEGSKA (reference sequence). The CDR3 length is 11 residues. Study conclusions and caveats: A preference for anti-spike CD8 responses marked VDJdb matching, which missed private and CD4 specificities.

The TCR was taken from an adult who was a healthcare worker with PCR-confirmed SARS-CoV-2 infection or an uninfected control (not recorded which). Specimen: whole blood. The chain combines TRBV20-1 with TRBJ2-3; D gene unclear. CDR3 sequence: CSAILGDMQYF. DNA of the CDR3: TGCAGTGCTATACTTGGGGATATGCAGTATTTT.